This is a list of T cell receptor beta chains from one sample in a study of neurological immune-mediated disorders. TCRdb fed the 5' RACE reads into MiXCR, producing one record per CDR3 protein. The sample lists roughly 30,000 distinct CDR3 sequences, 10% to 15% occurring once. Material for sequencing was CD4+ T cells from blood. The receptors were sampled from a female donor with HTLV-1-associated myelopathy (HAM/TSP). The CDR3 runs from the conserved cysteine through the conserved F or W. A D gene is named only where the DNA matches it firmly. Clone size appears in some rows only: once, few, many, or a class for an expanded clone.

v_call: TRBV12-3/TRBV12-4; cdr3_length: 14; clone_size: many; d_call: .; j_call: TRBJ2-5; cdr3_nt: TGTGCCAGCATATCCAGGGGGCGGGGGGAGACCCAGTACTTC; cdr3_aa: CASISRGRGETQYF
v_call: TRBV6-5; cdr3_length: 13; clone_size: many; d_call: .; j_call: TRBJ1-5; cdr3_nt: TGTGCCAGCAGTTCAGGGGAGAGACAGCCCCAGCATTTT; cdr3_aa: CASSSGERQPQHF
v_call: TRBV6-2/TRBV6-3; cdr3_length: 13; clone_size: .; d_call: .; j_call: TRBJ1-1; cdr3_nt: TGTGCCAGCACCAACGAAATAGGCACTGAATCTTTCTTT; cdr3_aa: CASTNEIGTESFF
v_call: TRBV5-1; cdr3_length: 14; clone_size: many; d_call: TRBD1; j_call: TRBJ2-1; cdr3_nt: TGCGCCAGCAGCCTCAGGGGGACCTACAATGAGCAGTTCTTC; cdr3_aa: CASSLRGTYNEQFF
v_call: TRBV7-9; cdr3_length: 19; clone_size: many; d_call: TRBD2; j_call: TRBJ2-1; cdr3_nt: TGTGCCAGCAGCGTTCCGGGACTAGCGGGAGGAGGGGCCTACAATGAGCAGTTCTTC; cdr3_aa: CASSVPGLAGGGAYNEQFF
v_call: TRBV7-2; cdr3_length: 15; clone_size: many; d_call: .; j_call: TRBJ2-1; cdr3_nt: TGTGCCAGCAGCCCCCGATATCGCTCCTACAATGAGCAGTTCTTC; cdr3_aa: CASSPRYRSYNEQFF
v_call: TRBV5-1; cdr3_length: 14; clone_size: .; d_call: TRBD2; j_call: TRBJ2-1; cdr3_nt: TGCGCCAGCAGCTTAGCGGGGGGTCTGGATGAGCGGTTCTTC; cdr3_aa: CASSLAGGLDERFF
v_call: TRBV11-2; cdr3_length: 16; clone_size: .; d_call: .; j_call: TRBJ2-5; cdr3_nt: TGTGCCAGCAGTTTTAGGACTAACGGGTCCCAGGAGACCCAGTACTTC; cdr3_aa: CASSFRTNGSQETQYF
v_call: TRBV5-1; cdr3_length: 15; clone_size: many; d_call: TRBD1; j_call: TRBJ2-2; cdr3_nt: TGCGCCAGCAGCTTCCGACAGGGTGGGACCGGGGAGCTGTTTTTT; cdr3_aa: CASSFRQGGTGELFF
v_call: TRBV5-1; cdr3_length: 12; clone_size: many; d_call: .; j_call: TRBJ2-3; cdr3_nt: TGCGCCAGCAGCCCCAGCACAGATACGCAGTATTTT; cdr3_aa: CASSPSTDTQYF
v_call: TRBV2; cdr3_length: 15; clone_size: .; d_call: .; j_call: TRBJ2-2; cdr3_nt: TGTGCCAGCAGACCCGGAACAAGAGTGACGGGGGAGCTGTTTTTT; cdr3_aa: CASRPGTRVTGELFF
v_call: TRBV28; cdr3_length: 16; clone_size: .; d_call: .; j_call: TRBJ2-5; cdr3_nt: TGTGCCAGCAGTTTGCCCCCGGGACTGAAGGGCGGGACCCAGTACTTC; cdr3_aa: CASSLPPGLKGGTQYF
v_call: TRBV5-1; cdr3_length: 16; clone_size: many; d_call: TRBD2; j_call: TRBJ2-3; cdr3_nt: TGCGCCAGCAGCAGTATACCTAGCGGGGGGTCAGATACGCAGTATTTT; cdr3_aa: CASSSIPSGGSDTQYF
v_call: TRBV12-3/TRBV12-4; cdr3_length: 17; clone_size: many; d_call: TRBD2; j_call: TRBJ2-3; cdr3_nt: TGTGCCAGCAGTCTCGGGACTAGCGGGAGGGCCACAGATACGCAGTATTTT; cdr3_aa: CASSLGTSGRATDTQYF
v_call: TRBV7-2; cdr3_length: 12; clone_size: many; d_call: .; j_call: TRBJ2-5; cdr3_nt: TGTGCCAGCAGCTTATTAGCGGAGACCCAGTACTTC; cdr3_aa: CASSLLAETQYF
v_call: TRBV20-1; cdr3_length: 15; clone_size: many; d_call: .; j_call: TRBJ2-3; cdr3_nt: TGCAGTGCTAGCCCCCGGGAGATCAGTACAGATACGCAGTATTTT; cdr3_aa: CSASPREISTDTQYF
v_call: TRBV5-1; cdr3_length: 16; clone_size: medium-sized; d_call: TRBD2; j_call: TRBJ2-7; cdr3_nt: TGCGCCAGCAGCTTGGCCTACGGGACTAGTCCCTACGAGCAGTACTTC; cdr3_aa: CASSLAYGTSPYEQYF
v_call: TRBV6-5; cdr3_length: 14; clone_size: many; d_call: .; j_call: TRBJ2-5; cdr3_nt: TGTGCCAGCAGCCCCGACAGTATCCAAGAGACCCAGTACTTC; cdr3_aa: CASSPDSIQETQYF
v_call: TRBV6-6; cdr3_length: 15; clone_size: many; d_call: TRBD2; j_call: TRBJ2-1; cdr3_nt: TGTGCCAGCAGCCTAGCGGGAGTTATATACAATGAGCAGTTCTTC; cdr3_aa: CASSLAGVIYNEQFF
v_call: TRBV6-5; cdr3_length: 14; clone_size: .; d_call: .; j_call: TRBJ1-6; cdr3_nt: TGTGCCAGCAGTTTTGGGCCTTATAATTCACCCCTCCACTTT; cdr3_aa: CASSFGPYNSPLHF
v_call: TRBV18; cdr3_length: 13; clone_size: many; d_call: .; j_call: TRBJ2-1; cdr3_nt: TGTGCCAGCTCACAGGCGGTAAACAATGAGCAGTTCTTC; cdr3_aa: CASSQAVNNEQFF
v_call: TRBV6-5; cdr3_length: 13; clone_size: many; d_call: .; j_call: TRBJ2-3; cdr3_nt: TGTGCCAGCAGTAGTACGAGCACAGATACGCAGTATTTT; cdr3_aa: CASSSTSTDTQYF
v_call: TRBV11-1; cdr3_length: 13; clone_size: medium-sized; d_call: .; j_call: TRBJ2-1; cdr3_nt: TGTGCCAGCAGCACGACAGGATTCAATGAGCAGTTCTTC; cdr3_aa: CASSTTGFNEQFF
v_call: TRBV5-1; cdr3_length: 14; clone_size: many; d_call: TRBD1; j_call: TRBJ2-1; cdr3_nt: TGCGCCAGCACCGGGACAGGGACCTACAATGAGCAGTTCTTC; cdr3_aa: CASTGTGTYNEQFF
v_call: TRBV5-1; cdr3_length: 19; clone_size: many; d_call: TRBD2; j_call: TRBJ2-1; cdr3_nt: TGCGCCAGCAGCTTGGCCGTCGGACTAGTGATCGGGCGCGGCAATGAGCAGTTCTTC; cdr3_aa: CASSLAVGLVIGRGNEQFF
v_call: TRBV6-2/TRBV6-3; cdr3_length: 13; clone_size: many; d_call: .; j_call: TRBJ1-1; cdr3_nt: TGTGCCAGCACGGAACCACAGAACACTGAAGCTTTCTTT; cdr3_aa: CASTEPQNTEAFF
v_call: TRBV20-1; cdr3_length: 17; clone_size: many; d_call: .; j_call: TRBJ2-1; cdr3_nt: TGCAGTGCTAGAGTTCCGGTGAGTCTGGGCTCCTACAATGAGCAGTTCTTC; cdr3_aa: CSARVPVSLGSYNEQFF
v_call: TRBV3-1; cdr3_length: 13; clone_size: many; d_call: TRBD1; j_call: TRBJ2-1; cdr3_nt: TGTGCCAGCAGCCGCGGCAGGGGGAACGAGCAGTTCTTC; cdr3_aa: CASSRGRGNEQFF
v_call: TRBV4-2; cdr3_length: 15; clone_size: many; d_call: .; j_call: TRBJ2-3; cdr3_nt: TGTGCCAGCAGCAAAAAGGGGGGCCAAACAGATACGCAGTATTTT; cdr3_aa: CASSKKGGQTDTQYF
v_call: TRBV5-5; cdr3_length: 15; clone_size: many; d_call: TRBD2; j_call: TRBJ2-5; cdr3_nt: TGTGCCAGCAGCGCCGGGTTCGGGAGGGCCGAGACCCAGTACTTC; cdr3_aa: CASSAGFGRAETQYF
v_call: TRBV19; cdr3_length: 14; clone_size: few; d_call: .; j_call: TRBJ2-5; cdr3_nt: TGTGCCAGTACTACTCGATGGGGGCAAGAGACCCAGTACTTC; cdr3_aa: CASTTRWGQETQYF